Here is one TCR beta chain with its context. Its antigen is unknown. The data were produced by immunoSEQ multiplex PCR, yet TCRdb's version contains in-frame clones alone and is incomplete. Here the sample spans around 90,000 clones, 85% to 95% being singletons. The sample comes from a study of graft-versus-host responses after intestinal transplantation. Study context: Grafts were multivisceral, liver-intestinal, or isolated intestinal. The study gave all recipients anti-thymocyte globulin induction, then tacrolimus and steroids for about 3 years. Study-wide results and limits: GvH clones were found in recipient marrow; some appeared first in ileum or blood.

The germline CDR1 and CDR2 sequences are ENHRY and SYGVKD. J lost 1 base, V lost 2 bases, and 12 bases had no gene match. CDR3 length: 18 amino acids. The J gene is TRBJ1-2, the V gene TRBV10-3; 8 bases align to TRBD1. The sample here was unstimulated CD4+ T cells sorted from spleen or lymph node cells, taken before transplant. This sequence was found in a human donor who was the organ donor for an intestinal transplant. CDR3 nucleotides: TGTGCCATCAGTGAGCCAGGGGGCGCCGTATGGGGTAACTATGGCTACACCTTC. This encodes CAISEPGGAVWGNYGYTF.